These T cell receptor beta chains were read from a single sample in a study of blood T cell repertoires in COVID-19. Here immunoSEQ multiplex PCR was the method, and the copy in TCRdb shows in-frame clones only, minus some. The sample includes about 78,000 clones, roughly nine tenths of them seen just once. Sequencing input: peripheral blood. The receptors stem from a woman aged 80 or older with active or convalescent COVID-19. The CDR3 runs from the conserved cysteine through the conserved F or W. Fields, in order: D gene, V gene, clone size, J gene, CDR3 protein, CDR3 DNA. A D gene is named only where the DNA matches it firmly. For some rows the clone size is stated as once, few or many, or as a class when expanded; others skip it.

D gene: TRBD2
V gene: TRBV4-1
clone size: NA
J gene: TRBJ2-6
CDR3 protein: CARSQGGGLADGGANVLTF
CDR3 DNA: TGCGCCCGCAGCCAAGGGGGGGGACTAGCCGACGGAGGGGCCAACGTCCTGACTTTC

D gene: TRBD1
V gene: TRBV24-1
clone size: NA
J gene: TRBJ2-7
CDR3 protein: CATSDPGQGIYEQYF
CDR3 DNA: TGTGCCACCAGTGATCCGGGACAGGGGATCTACGAGCAGTACTTC

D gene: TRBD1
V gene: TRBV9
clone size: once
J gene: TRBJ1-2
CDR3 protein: CASSVGDRVDNYGYTF
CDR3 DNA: TGTGCCAGCAGCGTAGGGGACAGGGTGGATAACTATGGCTACACCTTC

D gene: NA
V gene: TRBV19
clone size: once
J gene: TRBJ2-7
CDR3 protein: CASSIGLARSSYEQYF
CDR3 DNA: TGTGCCAGTAGTATCGGCCTAGCGCGAAGCTCCTACGAGCAGTACTTC

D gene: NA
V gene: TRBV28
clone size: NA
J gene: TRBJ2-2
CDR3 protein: CASSLSTGELFF
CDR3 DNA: TGTGCCAGCAGTTTGAGCACCGGGGAGCTGTTTTTT

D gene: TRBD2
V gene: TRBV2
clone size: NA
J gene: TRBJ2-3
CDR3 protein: CASSVGTNTDTQYF
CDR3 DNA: TGTGCCAGCAGTGTTGGGACTAACACAGATACGCAGTATTTT

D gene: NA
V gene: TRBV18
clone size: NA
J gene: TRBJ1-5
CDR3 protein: CASSGGQGGNQPQHF
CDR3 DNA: TGTGCCAGCTCAGGAGGGCAGGGCGGCAATCAGCCCCAGCATTTT

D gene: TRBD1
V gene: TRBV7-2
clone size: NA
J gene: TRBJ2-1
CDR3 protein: CASSLDRGTYNEQFF
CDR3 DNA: TGTGCCAGCAGCTTAGACAGGGGAACCTACAATGAGCAGTTCTTC

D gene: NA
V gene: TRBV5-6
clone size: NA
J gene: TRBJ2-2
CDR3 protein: CASSRYLIQQSLELFF
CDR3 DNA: TGTGCCAGCAGCCGCTACTTAATCCAACAGAGTCTGGAGCTGTTTTTT

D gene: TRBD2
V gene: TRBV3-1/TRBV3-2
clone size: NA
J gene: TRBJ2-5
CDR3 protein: CASSPSGLAILGTQYF
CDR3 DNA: TGTGCCAGCAGCCCCTCGGGACTAGCGATCCTTGGGACCCAGTACTTC